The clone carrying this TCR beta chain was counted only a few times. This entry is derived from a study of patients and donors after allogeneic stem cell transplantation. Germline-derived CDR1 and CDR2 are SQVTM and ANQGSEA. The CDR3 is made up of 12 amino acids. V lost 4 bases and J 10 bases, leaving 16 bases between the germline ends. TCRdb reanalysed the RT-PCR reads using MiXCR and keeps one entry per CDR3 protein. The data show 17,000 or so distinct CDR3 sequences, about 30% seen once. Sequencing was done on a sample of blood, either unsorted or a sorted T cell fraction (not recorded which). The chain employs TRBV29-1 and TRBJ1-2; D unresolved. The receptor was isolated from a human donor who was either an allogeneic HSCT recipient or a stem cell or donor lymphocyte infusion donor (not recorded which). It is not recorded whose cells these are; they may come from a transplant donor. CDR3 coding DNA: TGCAGCGTTGCCGCGACTGGAGCTTTCTACACCTTC. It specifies CSVAATGAFYTF. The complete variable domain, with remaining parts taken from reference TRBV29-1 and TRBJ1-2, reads SAVISQKPSRDICQRGTSLTIQCQVDSQVTMMFWYRQQPGQSLTLIATANQGSEATYESGFVIDKFPISRPNLTFSTLTVSNMSPEDSSIYLCSVAATGAFYTFGSGTRLTVV.